The 24 T cell receptor beta chains in this list originate from one sample, sequenced in a study of molecular identifiers for immune sequencing clone quantification. MiXCR was run by TCRdb on the PCR reads, yielding one entry per CDR3 protein. The sample has around 470,000 distinct CDR3 sequences, about 21% seen once. Sequenced: naive CD8+ T cells from blood, with Jurkat cell RNA spiked in. Stated subset: FACS-sorted CD8+CD4-CCR7+CD45RA+ naive T cells. These receptors were obtained from a human donor in good health. Some libraries in this study had Jurkat cell RNA spiked in.

Note on this clonotype: A read error may account for a junction end that differs from germline. The gene calls are TRBV6-2 or TRBV6-3 and TRBJ2-7, with D possibly being TRBD2 (6 bases). This CDR3 contains 15 residues. CDR1 is MNHEY, CDR2 SVGEGT, per germline. The CDR3 nucleotides read TGTGCCAGCAGTTACGAGGCGGGGACCTCCTACGAGCAGTGCTTC. As protein: CASSYEAGTSYEQCF.

As to this clonotype: At one end, the junction sequence differs from germline, possibly due to a read error. The CDR3 spells CASSSLTDMQYF. The CDR3 bases are TGTGCCAGCAGTTCCCTCACAGATATGCAGTATTTT. The chain couples TRBV27 to TRBJ2-3, with unresolved D. CDR1 is MNHEY, CDR2 SMNVEV, per germline (reference sequence). The CDR3 totals 12 residues.

This clonotype appeared a few times. The chain carries TRBV24-1 and TRBJ1-5; tentative D call: TRBD1 (5 bases). Germline CDR1 is KGHDR and CDR2 is SFDVKD. The germline V and J ends were trimmed by 4 bases and 6 bases, with 24 bases remaining between them. This CDR3 is 18 amino acids long. The CDR3 region has the DNA TGTGCCACCAGTGACCCCCTGAAGAGGGAGGGGCGGCGTCAGCCCCAGCATTTT. It specifies CATSDPLKREGRRQPQHF.

This clonotype occurred a few times. V is TRBV4-2 and J is TRBJ1-2; D call uncertain. The length of the CDR3 is 15 residues. Deletions cut 0 bases from V and 2 bases from J, with 10 bases between. The germline gives CDR1 LGHNA, CDR2 YNFKEQ. This CDR3 is CASSQEVQSNYGYTF. The CDR3 DNA follows: TGTGCCAGCAGCCAAGAGGTTCAGTCGAACTATGGCTACACCTTC.

Concerning this clonotype: A much larger clone is a single base away; this may be a read error. The chain couples TRBV2 to TRBJ1-1; D is ambiguous. Trimming shortened V by 7 bases and J by 0 bases, and 9 bases separated the two germline ends. Per germline, CDR1 SNHLY and CDR2 FYNNEI. The length of the CDR3 is 13 residues. The CDR3 region has the DNA TGTGCCAGCATCGGGATCCTGAACACTGAAGCTTTCTTT. It translates to CASIGILNTEAFF.

This clonotype has ten or more counts. The J gene is TRBJ2-1, the V gene TRBV4-3; TRBD1 matches at 7 bases. Trimming removed 4 bases from V and 8 bases from J; junction bases left unmatched: 2. This CDR3 contains 12 residues. Looked up from germline, CDR1 is LGHNA and CDR2 is YSLEER. The CDR3: CASSPTGYEQFF. Written as DNA, the CDR3 is TGCGCCAGCAGCCCGACAGGGTATGAGCAGTTCTTC.

With respect to this clonotype: An end of the junction differs from the germline gene, which may be a read error. J is TRBJ1-1 and V is TRBV4-2, with a tentative D call TRBD1 (6 bases). The CDR3 has 15 residues. Germline CDR1 and CDR2: LGHNA and YNFKEQ. The CDR3 is CASSQDGTKNTGAFF. CDR3 sequence (DNA): TGTGCCAGCAGCCAAGATGGGACAAAAAACACTGGAGCTTTCTTT.

There are a few counts of this clonotype. The CDR3 bases are TGTGCCATCAGTGAGTCATCGGGGGGACACGAGCAGTACTTC. This sequence encodes CAISESSGGHEQYF. This chain joins TRBV10-3 and TRBJ2-7; 7 nucleotides agree with TRBD2. V dropped 0 bases and J dropped 5; count of bases not matched to a gene: 4. Per the germline V gene, CDR1 is ENHRY and CDR2 is SYGVKD. This CDR3 region has 14 residues.

This clonotype was observed a handful of times. This rearrangement joins TRBV27 to TRBJ2-7, with TRBD1 matching 12 bases. J was trimmed by 6 bases and V by 3 bases; bases with no gene match: 3. The CDR3 runs to 14 residues. CDR1 is MNHEY and CDR2 is SMNVEV in the germline V gene (reference sequence). The CDR3, as DNA: TGTGCCAGCAGTTTCGGGACAGGGGGCAGCGAGCAGTACTTC. Its protein is CASSFGTGGSEQYF.

CDR3 DNA sequence: TGTGCCAGCAGAGTTATGATCCCGGGACAGGGGGTCCTTTCCTACGAGCAGTACTTC. It yields the protein CASRVMIPGQGVLSYEQYF. The chain carries TRBV6-5 and TRBJ2-7, with 11 bases aligning to TRBD1. The ends lost 6 bases at V and 1 base at J; junction bases unmatched: 17. From germline, CDR1 is MNHEY and CDR2 SVGAGI. The CDR3 is 19 amino acids.

V and J are TRBV4-1 and TRBJ2-5; 7 nucleotides agree with TRBD2. There are 14 residues in the CDR3. With 1 base clipped from V and 5 bases from J, the junction kept 4 bases outside the gene matches. Germline values: CDR1 MGHRA, CDR2 YSYEKL. The DNA of the CDR3 is TGCGCCAGCAGCCAAGCCCTTAGCGGGGAGACCCAGTACTTC. Translated, it gives CASSQALSGETQYF.

The chain uses TRBV18 and TRBJ2-1; D possibly corresponds to TRBD2 (6 bases). Germline V CDR1 and CDR2: KGHSH, LQKENI. There are 15 residues in the CDR3. Trimming took 3 bases from V and 6 from J, leaving 15 bases between them. The CDR3 region has the DNA TGTGCCAGCTCACCCGTTTGGAGGGTAGGCAATGAGCAGTTCTTC. Translating it yields CASSPVWRVGNEQFF.

In its sample, this clonotype was seen many times. V gene TRBV6-6 combines with J gene TRBJ1-6; 10 bases align to TRBD1. The CDR3 consists of 18 residues. The germline gives CDR1 MNHNY, CDR2 SVGAGI (reference sequence). J was trimmed by 8 bases and V by 0 bases; bases with no gene match: 10. CDR3 in DNA: TGTGCCAGCAGTTACTCGATCGTGACAGGGGGCTGGGATTCACCCCTCCACTTT. Translation gives CASSYSIVTGGWDSPLHF.

This clonotype was recorded many times. V is TRBV29-1 and J is TRBJ2-5, with D tentatively TRBD2 (6 bases). Germline V gene data show CDR1 as SQVTM and CDR2 as ANQGSEA. The CDR3 is 13 amino acids. Trimming shortened V by 7 bases and J by 5 bases, and 17 bases separated the two germline ends. Written as DNA, the CDR3 is TGCAGCGAAACTAGCAGCCGCTTGGAGACCCAGTACTTC. Its protein product is CSETSSRLETQYF. Using reference TRBV29-1 and TRBJ2-5 for the parts outside the CDR3, the full variable domain is SAVISQKPSRDICQRGTSLTIQCQVDSQVTMMFWYRQQPGQSLTLIATANQGSEATYESGFVIDKFPISRPNLTFSTLTVSNMSPEDSSIYLCSETSSRLETQYFGPGTRLLVL.

This clonotype was observed at least ten times. The rearrangement uses TRBV9 and TRBJ2-5; TRBD2 matches at 14 bases. Germline CDR1 and CDR2: SGDLS and YYNGEE. V trimming: 4 bases; J trimming: 6 bases; junction bases outside the gene matches: 14. CDR3 size: 18 residues. The DNA of the CDR3 is TGTGCCAGCAGCCCGGGGACTAGCGGGAGTTTAGGAGCGCAGACCCAGTACTTC. Its translation: CASSPGTSGSLGAQTQYF.

At least ten counts were recorded for this clonotype. The CDR3 DNA reads TGCAGCGTTGAAACGGGTCCCGATCAGCCCCAGCATTTT. This encodes CSVETGPDQPQHF. V gene TRBV29-1 combines with J gene TRBJ1-5, with no clear D. The germline V gene has CDR1 SQVTM and CDR2 ANQGSEA. The CDR3 spans 13 residues. V was clipped by 2 bases and J by 5 bases, with 10 bases between them. The whole variable domain, remainder taken from reference TRBV29-1 and TRBJ1-5, is SAVISQKPSRDICQRGTSLTIQCQVDSQVTMMFWYRQQPGQSLTLIATANQGSEATYESGFVIDKFPISRPNLTFSTLTVSNMSPEDSSIYLCSVETGPDQPQHFGDGTRLSIL.

This clonotype was observed at least ten times. J is TRBJ2-3 and V is TRBV5-1, with D perhaps matching TRBD2 (6 bases). Germline V gene sequence: CDR1 SGHRS, CDR2 YFSETQ. CDR3 length equals 16 residues. Trimming removed 0 bases at V and 2 bases at J, with 13 bases between. The chain's CDR3 is CASSLDEGGLTDTQYF. The CDR3 DNA is TGCGCCAGCAGCTTGGATGAGGGAGGACTCACAGATACGCAGTATTTT.

This clonotype was seen ten or more times. The chain carries TRBV6-6 and TRBJ1-5; TRBD1 aligns across 7 bases. Germline-derived CDR1 and CDR2 are MNHNY and SVGAGI (reference sequence). The length of the CDR3 is 18 residues. V was pared by 3 bases and J by 0 bases, with 11 bases of the junction left unmatched. Here the CDR3 reads CASSYWQGVGYSNQPQHF. The CDR3 DNA follows: TGTGCCAGCAGTTATTGGCAGGGGGTCGGTTATAGCAATCAGCCCCAGCATTTT.

This clonotype was counted at least ten times. The V gene is TRBV19, the J gene TRBJ2-1; D is ambiguous. From germline, CDR1 is LNHDA and CDR2 SQIVND (reference sequence). Between the trimmed V and J ends, which lost 9 bases and 0 bases, there was a span of 12 bases. This CDR3 comprises 14 residues. CDR3 DNA: TGTGCCAGCACACCAGCAAGCTCCTACAATGAGCAGTTCTTC. Its translation is CASTPASSYNEQFF.

At least ten counts were recorded for this clonotype. This chain links TRBV12-3 or TRBV12-4 with TRBJ1-1, with 7 bases matching TRBD1. Trimming removed 1 base from V and 7 bases from J; junction bases left unmatched: 6. This CDR3 has 14 amino acids. Here the CDR3 reads CASSLVTGTDEAFF. CDR3 DNA sequence: TGTGCCAGCAGTTTAGTCACCGGGACAGATGAAGCTTTCTTT.

The chain combines TRBV19 with TRBJ1-1; D is possibly TRBD1 (5 bases). The CDR3 length is 14 residues. Germline V gene lookup returns CDR1 LNHDA and CDR2 SQIVND (reference sequence). V was clipped by 3 bases and J by 0 bases, with 8 bases between them. The CDR3 is CASSMRGMNTEAFF. Written as DNA, the CDR3 is TGTGCCAGTAGTATGAGGGGAATGAACACTGAAGCTTTCTTT.

The chain joins TRBV6-2 or TRBV6-3 to TRBJ2-4, with TRBD1 identical over 10 bases. After removal of 10 bases from V and 2 bases from J, the junction contained 17 bases not matched to a gene. Germline V gene lookup returns CDR1 MNHEY and CDR2 SVGEGT. CDR3 size: 18 residues. CDR3 nucleotides: TGTGCCACCAGAGGCGGGACAGGGGTGTTTCTATCCAAAAACATTCAGTACTTC. This translates into CATRGGTGVFLSKNIQYF.

This clonotype turned up a few times. The chain has TRBV14 and TRBJ1-3; no reliable D call. The CDR3 is made up of 15 amino acids. CDR1 is SGHDN and CDR2 is FVKESK in the germline V gene. V dropped 1 base and J dropped 2 bases, with 9 bases sitting between them. Here the CDR3 reads CASSQGFGTGNTIYF. As DNA, the CDR3 is TGTGCCAGCAGCCAAGGTTTTGGTACTGGAAACACCATATATTTT.

This clonotype has only a few counts. The chain recombines TRBV6-5 with TRBJ2-5; possible D gene TRBD2, 6 bases. Germline loops: CDR1 MNHEY, CDR2 SVGAGI. V was cut by 0 bases and J by 5 bases, with 10 bases left in between. The CDR3 spans 14 residues. CDR3 amino acids: CASSYSSGWETQYF. The CDR3 coding sequence is TGTGCCAGCAGTTACTCGAGCGGGTGGGAGACCCAGTACTTC.